The 21 T cell receptor beta chains below were found in one sample sequenced in a study of T-cell reconstitution after alpha-beta-depleted transplantation in children. Molecular barcoding with unique molecular identifiers was used for the TCRbeta library. One entry per CDR3 protein, called by TCRdb with MiXCR from the PCR reads. Counted here are about 980,000 distinct CDR3 sequences, about 26% occurring once; the ten biggest clones make up roughly 28%. Source: PBMCs, mostly from graft donor cells, taken 360 days after TCRalphabeta/CD19-depleted stem cell transplant. These receptors all come from a boy in the first two years of life who had a stem cell transplant for SCID, so the T cells may come from the graft donor.

This clonotype has only a few counts. The chain is built from TRBV12-3 or TRBV12-4 and TRBJ2-2; D is undetermined. V lost 2 bases, J lost 6 bases, and 7 bases lay in between. The CDR3 runs to 13 residues. The CDR3 reads CASSLQPAGELFF. CDR3 in DNA: TGTGCCAGCAGTTTACAGCCGGCCGGGGAGCTGTTTTTT.

The chain joins TRBV7-3 to TRBJ2-3, with 8 bases lining up with TRBD1. In germline, CDR1 is SGHTA, CDR2 FQGTGA. J lost 2 bases, V lost 0 bases, and 1 base had no gene match. This CDR3 has 15 residues. CDR3 region: CASSLTTGATDTQYF. CDR3 coding DNA: TGTGCCAGCAGCTTAACGACAGGGGCCACAGATACGCAGTATTTT.

CDR3 protein: CASTSDREGYNEQFF. The CDR3, as DNA: TGTGCCAGCACCTCAGACAGGGAGGGCTACAATGAGCAGTTCTTC. This sequence joins TRBV3-1 and TRBJ2-1; possibly TRBD1 or TRBD2 for D (7 bases each). Germline V gene sequence: CDR1 LGHDT, CDR2 YNNKEL (reference sequence). The CDR3 length is 15 residues. V was cut by 7 bases and J by 3 bases, with 16 bases left in between.

The J gene is TRBJ2-2, the V gene TRBV10-3, with a possible D match to TRBD2 (6 bases). The CDR3 is made up of 12 amino acids. Germline values: CDR1 ENHRY, CDR2 SYGVKD. Trimming removed 5 bases at V and 8 bases at J, with 9 bases between. CDR3 nucleotides: TGTGCCATCAGTTGGGAGGTGGGGGAGCTGTTTTTT. Its protein product is CAISWEVGELFF.

The genes are TRBV20-1 and TRBJ2-4, with no clear D. V was pared by 6 bases and J by 1 base, with 10 bases between. The germline CDR1 and CDR2 sequences are DFQATT and SNEGSKA (reference sequence). The CDR3 loop spans 13 amino acids. Here the CDR3 reads CSAKSSAKNIQYF. The CDR3 DNA sequence: TGCAGTGCCAAGAGTTCCGCCAAAAACATTCAGTACTTC.

This clonotype was counted a few times. The rearrangement uses TRBV6-2 or TRBV6-3 and TRBJ2-7, with D perhaps TRBD1 or TRBD2 (5 bases each). CDR3 length equals 12 residues. The V end was cut by 5 bases, the J end by 6 bases, with 11 bases between. Germline V gene lookup returns CDR1 MNHEY and CDR2 SVGEGT. The CDR3 loop reads CASSRPGREQYF. CDR3 nucleotide sequence: TGTGCCAGCAGTAGACCGGGACGCGAGCAGTACTTC.

V and J are TRBV5-1 and TRBJ1-4; TRBD1 agrees at 7 bases. Germline V gene data show CDR1 as SGHRS and CDR2 as YFSETQ. The CDR3 runs 14 residues. Losses at the gene ends were 4 bases for V and 8 bases for J; bases not matched to a gene: 8. This chain's CDR3 is CASSKSTGWEKLFF. In DNA, the CDR3 is TGCGCCAGCAGCAAATCGACAGGGTGGGAAAAACTGTTTTTT. The variable domain in full, with the rest retrieved from reference TRBV5-1 and TRBJ1-4, is KAGVTQTPRYLIKTRGQQVTLSCSPISGHRSVSWYQQTPGQGLQFLFEYFSETQRNKGNFPGRFSGRQFSNSRSEMNVSTLELGDSALYLCASSKSTGWEKLFFGSGTQLSVL.

The gene calls are TRBV15 and TRBJ2-3, with D unresolved. Germline CDR1 reads LNHNV; CDR2 reads YYDKDF (reference sequence). This CDR3 is built from 14 residues. Trimming stripped 1 base from V and 4 bases from J, with 9 bases between. The CDR3 region has the DNA TGTGCCACCAGCAGAGTCTTACCCCCAGATACGCAGTATTTT. Its translation is CATSRVLPPDTQYF.

The rearrangement links TRBV29-1 to TRBJ2-2, with 8 bases lining up with TRBD1. Looked up from germline, CDR1 is SQVTM and CDR2 is ANQGSEA. V shed 7 bases and J 2 bases; nucleotides not matched to a gene: 9. The CDR3 runs 15 residues. CDR3 residues: CSAVGDRTNTGELFF. The DNA of the CDR3 is TGCAGCGCTGTTGGGGACAGGACAAACACCGGGGAGCTGTTTTTT.

V usage is TRBV12-3 or TRBV12-4 and J usage is TRBJ2-3; 10 bases match TRBD2. The CDR3 spans 15 residues. With 5 bases clipped from V and 2 bases from J, the junction kept 4 bases outside the gene matches. The CDR3 DNA sequence: TGTGCCAGCAGTCGAGCGGGGGGGGTCACAGATACGCAGTATTTT. This codes for CASSRAGGVTDTQYF.

The chain is built from TRBV12-3 or TRBV12-4 and TRBJ2-5; D possibly uses TRBD1 or TRBD2 (6 bases each). The CDR3 length is 11 residues. V lost 6 bases and J 7 bases, leaving 9 bases between the germline ends. This CDR3 is CASSRGGTQYF. The CDR3 nucleotides read TGTGCCAGCAGCAGGGGAGGGACCCAGTACTTC.

The rearrangement uses TRBV29-1 and TRBJ2-6; the D is unclear. Germline loops: CDR1 SQVTM, CDR2 ANQGSEA. Trimming took off 6 bases at V and 3 bases at J, with 12 bases between the two ends. CDR3 size: 14 residues. The DNA of the CDR3 is TGCAGCGTCGCCCAGGTCGGTGGGGCCAACGTCCTGACTTTC. Its protein product is CSVAQVGGANVLTF.

J is TRBJ2-1 and V is TRBV12-3 or TRBV12-4; 7 bases map to TRBD1. This CDR3 comprises 14 residues. V lost 8 bases and J lost 5; bases outside the gene matches: 9. The DNA of the CDR3 is TGTGCCAGCGGGGAAGGGGACAGAGACAATGAGCAGTTCTTC. Translated: CASGEGDRDNEQFF.

This clonotype was counted between two and nine times. This chain joins TRBV7-9 and TRBJ2-2; tentatively, D is TRBD1 or TRBD2 (5 bases each). Germline loops: CDR1 SEHNR, CDR2 FQNEAQ (reference sequence). CDR3 length equals 14 residues. Trimming shortened V by 7 bases and J by 4 bases, and 13 bases separated the two germline ends. Here the CDR3 DNA reads TGTGCCAGCACCCTTCGGGGCACCACCGGGGAGCTGTTTTTT. The encoded protein is CASTLRGTTGELFF.

This chain uses TRBV28 with TRBJ1-4; tentatively, D is TRBD1 (5 bases). Between the trimmed V and J ends, which lost 7 bases and 5 bases, there was a span of 17 bases. Germline V gives CDR1 MDHEN, CDR2 SYDVKM. CDR3 length: 15 residues. The CDR3 bases are TGTGCCAGCACCCTGGGGCCAGGACCAAATGAAAAACTGTTTTTT. Translation gives CASTLGPGPNEKLFF.

This sequence joins TRBV28 and TRBJ2-7; 7 nucleotides align to TRBD2. The CDR3 has 14 amino acids. Looked up from germline, CDR1 is MDHEN and CDR2 is SYDVKM. V trimming: 6 bases; J trimming: 2 bases; junction bases outside the gene matches: 7. The chain's CDR3 is CASRGGRTTYEQYF. For the CDR3, the DNA is TGTGCCAGCAGGGGAGGGCGGACTACCTACGAGCAGTACTTC.

The genes are TRBV6-2 or TRBV6-3 and TRBJ2-7; no clear D gene. V was trimmed by 6 bases and J by 6 bases, leaving 15 bases between them. CDR1 and CDR2 (germline): MNHEY, SVGEGT. The CDR3 covers 13 residues. CDR3 sequence reads: CASRGSLKVEQYF. The CDR3 region has the DNA TGTGCCAGCAGGGGTAGCCTAAAGGTCGAGCAGTACTTC.

This clonotype was observed a few times. The chain links TRBV12-3 or TRBV12-4 to TRBJ2-2; D gene ambiguous. This CDR3 comprises 15 residues. The germline V and J ends were trimmed by 7 bases and 3 bases, with 15 bases remaining between them. As DNA, the CDR3 is TGTGCCAGCAAATTAAGTAACTATGACACCGGGGAGCTGTTTTTT. Translation: CASKLSNYDTGELFF.

About this clonotype itself: At one boundary the junction diverges from the germline segment, which might be a read error. The V and J genes are TRBV28 and TRBJ2-7; D perhaps matches TRBD1 (7 bases). Germline-derived CDR1 and CDR2 are MDHEN and SYDVKM. This CDR3 comprises 16 residues. The CDR3 coding sequence is TGTGCCAGCAGCCGCAAACAGGGGAGGTTGCCCTACGGGCAGTACTTC. It is translated as CASSRKQGRLPYGQYF. Filled out from reference TRBV28 and TRBJ2-7, the complete variable domain reads DVKVTQSSRYLVKRTGEKVFLECVQDMDHENMFWYRQDPGLGLRLIYFSYDVKMKEKGDIPEGYSVSREKKERFSLILESASTNQTSMYLCASSRKQGRLPYGQYFGPGTRLTVT.

V gene TRBV7-2 combines with J gene TRBJ2-5, with 7 bases matching TRBD1. CDR3 length: 14 residues. The V gene end was trimmed by 7 bases and the J gene end by 6 bases; junction bases not matched to a gene: 11. CDR1 is SGHTA and CDR2 is FQGNSA in the germline V gene. For the CDR3, the DNA is TGTGCCAGCACCCCCCAGACAGGGATAAAGACCCAGTACTTC. This translates into CASTPQTGIKTQYF.

This clonotype was seen a few times. The CDR3 loop is CASSPRNYEQYF. Here the CDR3 DNA reads TGTGCCAGCAGCCCCAGGAATTACGAGCAGTACTTC. The V call is TRBV12-3 or TRBV12-4, the J call TRBJ2-7, with unresolved D. Trimming took 6 bases from V and 4 from J, leaving 10 bases between them. The CDR3 has 12 amino acids.